This T cell receptor (beta chain) was profiled in a study of cytomegalovirus exposure and HLA in healthy donors. V lost 2 bases, J lost 5 bases, and 16 bases lay in between. The CDR3 consists of 15 residues. Per the germline V gene, CDR1 is GTSNPN and CDR2 is SVGIG (reference sequence). The PCR employed 60 Vbeta primers together with 13 Jbeta primers. TCRdb keeps only in-frame clones here, not all; method: immunoSEQ multiplex PCR. The sample carries 150,000 or so clones, under 70% recorded once. The TCR sequence derives from a woman in her 30s in good health and CMV-seropositive. Material for sequencing was PBMCs. This chain links TRBV30 with TRBJ2-4; tentatively, D is TRBD2 (7 bases). The CDR3 reads CAWSIEGGAENIQYF. Here the CDR3 DNA reads TGTGCCTGGAGTATTGAGGGGGGGGCGGAAAACATTCAGTACTTC.